Included here is one TCR beta chain sequence, with context. This specimen belongs to a study of blood T cell repertoires in COVID-19. Across the whole study: Sites across the United States, Italy and Spain contributed samples from acute and convalescent COVID-19. PBMCs, B-cell-depleted T cells, or T cells were the source of the cDNA or gDNA that made up the material.

Germline CDR1 and CDR2: SQVTM and ANQGSEA. Trimming pared 7 bases from V and 0 bases from J, leaving 12 bases between. The CDR3 has 13 amino acids. Per the authors' pipeline: Nucleated cell counts were estimated from reference gene primer amplification. The protocol was immunoSEQ multiplex PCR, while the TCRdb copy is restricted to in-frame clones and leaves out a portion. D and trimming come from the DNA, and the V and J calls and clone size come from that table. The table records about 250,000 clones, more than 80% of them present only once. Sequencing was carried out using peripheral blood. This rearrangement joins TRBV29-1 to TRBJ1-1, with D perhaps matching TRBD1 (6 bases). This clonotype originated in a woman aged 25 to 45 with active or convalescent COVID-19. The CDR3 nucleotides read TGCAGCGCCGGACAGCACATGAACACTGAAGCTTTCTTT. This codes for CSAGQHMNTEAFF.